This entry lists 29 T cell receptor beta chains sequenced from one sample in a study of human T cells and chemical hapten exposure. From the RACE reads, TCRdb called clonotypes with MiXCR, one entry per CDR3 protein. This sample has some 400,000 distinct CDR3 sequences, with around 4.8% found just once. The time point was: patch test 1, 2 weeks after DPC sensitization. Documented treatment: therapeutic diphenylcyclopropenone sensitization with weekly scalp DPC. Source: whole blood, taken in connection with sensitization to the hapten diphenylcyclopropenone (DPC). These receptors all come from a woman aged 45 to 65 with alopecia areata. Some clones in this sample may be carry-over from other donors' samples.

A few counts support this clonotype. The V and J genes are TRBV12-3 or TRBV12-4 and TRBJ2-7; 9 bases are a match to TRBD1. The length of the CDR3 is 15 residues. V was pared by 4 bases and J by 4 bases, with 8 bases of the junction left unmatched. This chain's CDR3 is CASSSWTGVGYEQYF. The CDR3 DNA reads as TGTGCCAGCAGTTCCTGGACAGGGGTGGGGTACGAGCAGTACTTC.

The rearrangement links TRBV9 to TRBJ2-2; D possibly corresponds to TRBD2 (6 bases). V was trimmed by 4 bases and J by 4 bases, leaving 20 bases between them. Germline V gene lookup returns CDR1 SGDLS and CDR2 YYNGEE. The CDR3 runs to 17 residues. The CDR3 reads CASSIARGSLVTGELFF. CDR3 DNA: TGTGCCAGCAGCATAGCCCGGGGGTCCCTCGTCACCGGGGAGCTGTTTTTT.

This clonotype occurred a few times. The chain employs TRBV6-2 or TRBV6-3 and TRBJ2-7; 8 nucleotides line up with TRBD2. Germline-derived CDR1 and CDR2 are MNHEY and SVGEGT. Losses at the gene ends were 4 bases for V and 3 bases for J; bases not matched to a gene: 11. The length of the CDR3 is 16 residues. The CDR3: CASSLPSPSGYYEQYF. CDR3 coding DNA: TGTGCCAGCAGTTTACCCAGCCCTAGCGGGTACTACGAGCAGTACTTC.

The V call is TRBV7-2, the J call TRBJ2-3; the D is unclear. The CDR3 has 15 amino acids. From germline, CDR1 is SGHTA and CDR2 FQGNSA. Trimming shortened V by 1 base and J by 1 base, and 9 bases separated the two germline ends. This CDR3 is CASSLVGRRTDTQYF. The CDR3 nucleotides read TGTGCCAGCAGCTTAGTCGGACGTCGCACAGATACGCAGTATTTT.

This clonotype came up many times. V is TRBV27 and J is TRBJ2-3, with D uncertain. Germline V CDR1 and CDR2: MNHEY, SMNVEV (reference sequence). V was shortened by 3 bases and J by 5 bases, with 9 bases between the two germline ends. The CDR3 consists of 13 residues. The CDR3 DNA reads TGTGCCAGCAGTTTTCTACCCGTAGATACGCAGTATTTT. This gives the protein CASSFLPVDTQYF.

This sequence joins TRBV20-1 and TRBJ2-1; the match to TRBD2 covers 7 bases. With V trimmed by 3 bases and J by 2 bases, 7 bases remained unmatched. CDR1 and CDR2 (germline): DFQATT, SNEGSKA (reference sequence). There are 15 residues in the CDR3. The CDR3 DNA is TGCAGTGCTAGTTCGGGCGGGAGTGCCTACAATGAGCAGTTCTTC. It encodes CSASSGGSAYNEQFF.

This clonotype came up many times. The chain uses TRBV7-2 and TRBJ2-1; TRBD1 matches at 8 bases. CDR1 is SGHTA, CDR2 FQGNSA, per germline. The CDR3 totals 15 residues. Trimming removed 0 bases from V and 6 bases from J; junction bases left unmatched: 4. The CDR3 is CASSLARGPANEQFF. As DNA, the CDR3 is TGTGCCAGCAGCTTAGCCAGGGGGCCTGCCAATGAGCAGTTCTTC.

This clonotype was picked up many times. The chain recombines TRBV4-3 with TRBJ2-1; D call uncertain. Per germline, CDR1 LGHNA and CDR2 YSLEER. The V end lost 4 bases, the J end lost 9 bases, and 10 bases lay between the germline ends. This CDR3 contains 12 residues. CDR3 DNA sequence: TGCGCCAGCAGCCTTGGCAAGGGTGAGCAGTTCTTC. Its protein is CASSLGKGEQFF.

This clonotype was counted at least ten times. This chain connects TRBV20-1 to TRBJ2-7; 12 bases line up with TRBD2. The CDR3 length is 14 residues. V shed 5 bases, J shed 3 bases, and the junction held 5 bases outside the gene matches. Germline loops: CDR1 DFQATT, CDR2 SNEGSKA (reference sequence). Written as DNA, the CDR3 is TGCAGTGCTCTCCTGACTAGCGGGAGCTACGAGCAGTACTTC. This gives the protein CSALLTSGSYEQYF.

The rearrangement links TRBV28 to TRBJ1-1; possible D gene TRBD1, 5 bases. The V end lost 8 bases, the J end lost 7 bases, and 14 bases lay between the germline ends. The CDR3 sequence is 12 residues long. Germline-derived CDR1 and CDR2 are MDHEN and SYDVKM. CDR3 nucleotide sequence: TGTGCCAGCGGACGGACATCCCTTGAAGCTTTCTTT. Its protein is CASGRTSLEAFF.

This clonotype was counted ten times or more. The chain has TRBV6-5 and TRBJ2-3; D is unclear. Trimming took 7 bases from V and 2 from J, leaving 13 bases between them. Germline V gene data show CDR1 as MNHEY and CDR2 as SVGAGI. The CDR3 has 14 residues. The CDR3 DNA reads TGTGCCAGCACCCCCTTGAGGTTCACAGATACGCAGTATTTT. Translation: CASTPLRFTDTQYF.

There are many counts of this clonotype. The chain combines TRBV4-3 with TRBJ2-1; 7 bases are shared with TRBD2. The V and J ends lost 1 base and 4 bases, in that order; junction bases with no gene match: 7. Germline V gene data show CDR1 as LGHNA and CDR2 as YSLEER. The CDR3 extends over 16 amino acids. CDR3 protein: CASSQVAGVEYNEQFF. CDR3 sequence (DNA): TGCGCCAGCAGCCAAGTGGCGGGAGTGGAGTACAATGAGCAGTTCTTC.

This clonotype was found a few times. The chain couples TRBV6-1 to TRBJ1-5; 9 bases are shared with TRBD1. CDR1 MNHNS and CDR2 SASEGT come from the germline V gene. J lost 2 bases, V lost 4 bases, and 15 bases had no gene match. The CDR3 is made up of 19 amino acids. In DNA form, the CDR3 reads TGTGCCAGCAGTGGGGGCCCCGACAGGGGGACGTTTGGCAATCAGCCCCAGCATTTT. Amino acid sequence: CASSGGPDRGTFGNQPQHF.

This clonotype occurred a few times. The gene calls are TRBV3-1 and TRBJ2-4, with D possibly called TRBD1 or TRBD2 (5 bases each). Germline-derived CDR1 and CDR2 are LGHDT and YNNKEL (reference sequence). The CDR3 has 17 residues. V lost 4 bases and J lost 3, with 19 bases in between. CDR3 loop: CASSPSRVGVLKNIQYF. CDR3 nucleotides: TGTGCCAGCAGCCCAAGCCGTGTGGGGGTTCTCAAAAACATTCAGTACTTC.

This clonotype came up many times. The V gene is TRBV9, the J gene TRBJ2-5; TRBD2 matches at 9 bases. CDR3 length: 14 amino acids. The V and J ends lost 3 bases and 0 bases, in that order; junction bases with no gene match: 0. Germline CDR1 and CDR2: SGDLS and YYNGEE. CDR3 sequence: CASSGTSDQETQYF. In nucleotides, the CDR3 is TGTGCCAGCAGCGGGACTAGCGACCAAGAGACCCAGTACTTC.

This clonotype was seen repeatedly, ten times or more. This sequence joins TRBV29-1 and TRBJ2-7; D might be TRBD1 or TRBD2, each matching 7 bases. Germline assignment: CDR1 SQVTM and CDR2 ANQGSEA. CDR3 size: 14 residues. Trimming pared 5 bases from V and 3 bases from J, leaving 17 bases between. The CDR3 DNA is TGCAGCGTTATAAAGGCCAGGGGGGGCTACGAGCAGTACTTC. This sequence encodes CSVIKARGGYEQYF.

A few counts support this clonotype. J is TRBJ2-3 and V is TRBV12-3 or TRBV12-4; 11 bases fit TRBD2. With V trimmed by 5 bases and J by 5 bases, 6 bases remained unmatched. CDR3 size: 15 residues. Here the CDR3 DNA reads TGTGCCAGCAGTACCCCGACTAGCGGGAAAGATACGCAGTATTTT. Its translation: CASSTPTSGKDTQYF.

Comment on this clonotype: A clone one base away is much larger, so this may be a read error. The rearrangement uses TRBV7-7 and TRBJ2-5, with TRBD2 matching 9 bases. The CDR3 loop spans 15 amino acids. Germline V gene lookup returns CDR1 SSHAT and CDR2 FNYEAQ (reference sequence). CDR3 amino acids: CTSSLGASGKETQYF. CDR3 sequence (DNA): TGTACCAGCAGCCTCGGGGCTAGCGGGAAAGAGACCCAGTACTTC.

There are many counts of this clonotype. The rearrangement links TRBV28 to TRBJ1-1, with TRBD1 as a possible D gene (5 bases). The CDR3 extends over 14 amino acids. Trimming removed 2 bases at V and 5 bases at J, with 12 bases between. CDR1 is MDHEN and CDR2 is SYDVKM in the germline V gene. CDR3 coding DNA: TGTGCCAGCAGTTTACGGGGGGGTGTAACTGAAGCTTTCTTT. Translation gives CASSLRGGVTEAFF.

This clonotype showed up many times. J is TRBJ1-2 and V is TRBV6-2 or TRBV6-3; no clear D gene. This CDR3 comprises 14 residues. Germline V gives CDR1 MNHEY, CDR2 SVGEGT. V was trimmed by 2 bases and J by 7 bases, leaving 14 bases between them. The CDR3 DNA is TGTGCCAGCAGTTACGGCGGCGGCGACACTGGCTACACCTTC. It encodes CASSYGGGDTGYTF.

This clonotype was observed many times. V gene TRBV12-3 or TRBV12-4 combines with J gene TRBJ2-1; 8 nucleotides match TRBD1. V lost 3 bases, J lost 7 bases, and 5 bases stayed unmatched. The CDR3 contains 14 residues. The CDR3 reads CASSFGQGGNEQFF. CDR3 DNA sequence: TGTGCCAGCAGTTTCGGACAGGGAGGAAATGAGCAGTTCTTC.

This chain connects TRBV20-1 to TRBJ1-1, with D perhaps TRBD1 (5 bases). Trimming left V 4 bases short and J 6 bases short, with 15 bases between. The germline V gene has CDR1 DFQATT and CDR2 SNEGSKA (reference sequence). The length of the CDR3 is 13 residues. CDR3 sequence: CSANYIRGAEAFF. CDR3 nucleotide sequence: TGCAGTGCTAACTACATTAGGGGCGCTGAAGCTTTCTTT.

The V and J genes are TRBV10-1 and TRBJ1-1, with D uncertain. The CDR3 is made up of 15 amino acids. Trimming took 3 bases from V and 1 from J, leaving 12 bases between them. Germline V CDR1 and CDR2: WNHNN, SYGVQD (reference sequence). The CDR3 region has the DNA TGCGCCAGCAGTGAATCTCGGACGGAGAACACTGAAGCTTTCTTT. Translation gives CASSESRTENTEAFF.

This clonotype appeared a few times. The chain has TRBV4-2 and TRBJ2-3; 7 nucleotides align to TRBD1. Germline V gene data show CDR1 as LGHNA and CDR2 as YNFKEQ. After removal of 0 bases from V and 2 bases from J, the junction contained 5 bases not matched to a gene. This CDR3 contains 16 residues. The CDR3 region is CASSQDSQGDTDTQYF. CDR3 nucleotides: TGTGCCAGCAGCCAAGATAGCCAGGGGGACACAGATACGCAGTATTTT.

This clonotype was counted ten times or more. The CDR3 is CASSSTTTGELFF. For the CDR3, the DNA is TGTGCCAGCAGCTCGACAACCACCGGGGAGCTGTTTTTT. The chain joins TRBV7-2 to TRBJ2-2; D remains ambiguous. Trimming removed 4 bases at V and 4 bases at J, with 7 bases between. Germline lookup yields CDR1 SGHTA and CDR2 FQGNSA. CDR3 length: 13 amino acids.

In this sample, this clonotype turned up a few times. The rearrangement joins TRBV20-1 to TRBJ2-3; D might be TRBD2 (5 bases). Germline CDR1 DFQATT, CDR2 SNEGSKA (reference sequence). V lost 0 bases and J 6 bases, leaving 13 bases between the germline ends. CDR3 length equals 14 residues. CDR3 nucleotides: TGCAGTGCTAGAGATTGGGCTAGCCCGGATACGCAGTATTTT. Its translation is CSARDWASPDTQYF.

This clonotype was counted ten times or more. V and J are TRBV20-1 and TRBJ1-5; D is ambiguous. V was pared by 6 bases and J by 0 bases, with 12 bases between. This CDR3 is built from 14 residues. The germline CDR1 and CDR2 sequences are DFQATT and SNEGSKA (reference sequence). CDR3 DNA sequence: TGCAGTGCCTTAGGACGGGATAGCAATCAGCCCCAGCATTTT. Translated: CSALGRDSNQPQHF.

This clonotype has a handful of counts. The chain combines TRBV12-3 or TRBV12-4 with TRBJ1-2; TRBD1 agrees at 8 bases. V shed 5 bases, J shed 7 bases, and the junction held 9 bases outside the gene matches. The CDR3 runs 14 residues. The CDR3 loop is CASSPRQGFSGYTF. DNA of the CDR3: TGTGCCAGCAGTCCCAGACAGGGGTTCAGTGGCTACACCTTC.

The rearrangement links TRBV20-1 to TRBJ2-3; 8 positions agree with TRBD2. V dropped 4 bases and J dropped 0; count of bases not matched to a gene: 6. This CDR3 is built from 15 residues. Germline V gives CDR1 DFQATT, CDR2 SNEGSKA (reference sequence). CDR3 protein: CSATHPSGSTDTQYF. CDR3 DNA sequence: TGCAGTGCTACCCACCCTAGCGGGAGCACAGATACGCAGTATTTT.